This T cell receptor (beta chain) is from a study of blood T cell repertoires in COVID-19. Study-wide context: COVID-19 samples, acute and convalescent, were from the United States, Italy and Spain. T cells, B-cell-depleted T cells, or PBMCs supplied cDNA or gDNA.

The CDR3 runs to 12 residues. Trimming stripped 3 bases from V and 5 bases from J, with 7 bases between. Germline CDR1 is MGHDK and CDR2 is SYGVNS. Per the original methods: The assay estimated nucleated cells by amplifying reference gene primers. The table came from immunoSEQ multiplex PCR; TCRdb's copy has only in-frame clones and leaves some out. Clone size and the V and J calls come from that table; the DNA yielded D and trimming. Of more than 200,000 clones detected, around 90% appear once; the ten largest clones hold roughly 1.7%. Sequencing was performed on peripheral blood. This clonotype was sampled from a man aged 65 to 85 with acute or convalescent COVID-19. The chain is built from TRBV25-1 and TRBJ1-1; D gene ambiguous. The CDR3 here is CASSDIGTEAFF. The CDR3 DNA sequence: TGTGCCAGCAGTGATATCGGGACTGAAGCTTTCTTT.